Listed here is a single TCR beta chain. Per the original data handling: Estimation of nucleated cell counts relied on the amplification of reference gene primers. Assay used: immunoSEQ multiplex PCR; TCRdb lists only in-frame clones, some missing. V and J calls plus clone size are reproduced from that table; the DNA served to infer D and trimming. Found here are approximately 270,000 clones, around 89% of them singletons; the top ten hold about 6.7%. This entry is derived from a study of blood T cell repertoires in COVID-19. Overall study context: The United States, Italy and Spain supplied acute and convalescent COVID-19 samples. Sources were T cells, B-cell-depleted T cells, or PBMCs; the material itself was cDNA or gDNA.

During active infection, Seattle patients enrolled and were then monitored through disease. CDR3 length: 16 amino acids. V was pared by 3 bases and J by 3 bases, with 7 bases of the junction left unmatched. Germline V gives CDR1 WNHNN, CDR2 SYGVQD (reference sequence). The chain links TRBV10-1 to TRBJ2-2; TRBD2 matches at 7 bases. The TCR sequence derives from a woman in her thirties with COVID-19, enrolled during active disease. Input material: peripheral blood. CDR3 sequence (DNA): TGCGCCAGCAGTGATCGCGCGGGACTATACACCGGGGAGCTGTTTTTT. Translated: CASSDRAGLYTGELFF.